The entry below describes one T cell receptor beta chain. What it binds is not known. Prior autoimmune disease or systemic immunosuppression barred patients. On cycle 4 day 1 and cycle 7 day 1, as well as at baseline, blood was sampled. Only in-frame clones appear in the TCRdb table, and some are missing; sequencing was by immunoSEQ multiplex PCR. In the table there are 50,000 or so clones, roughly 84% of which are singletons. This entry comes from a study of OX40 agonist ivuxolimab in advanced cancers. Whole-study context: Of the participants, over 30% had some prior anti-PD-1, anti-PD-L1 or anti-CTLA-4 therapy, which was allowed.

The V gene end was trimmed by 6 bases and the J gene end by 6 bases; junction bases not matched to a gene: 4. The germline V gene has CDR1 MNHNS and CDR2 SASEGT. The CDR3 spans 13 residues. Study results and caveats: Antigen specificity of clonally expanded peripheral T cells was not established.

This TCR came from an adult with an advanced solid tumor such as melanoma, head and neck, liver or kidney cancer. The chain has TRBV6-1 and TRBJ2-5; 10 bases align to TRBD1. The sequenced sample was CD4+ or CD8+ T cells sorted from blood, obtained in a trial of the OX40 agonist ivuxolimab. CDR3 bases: TGTGCCAGCAGGACAGGGGGCTATAAGACCCAGTACTTC. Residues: CASRTGGYKTQYF.